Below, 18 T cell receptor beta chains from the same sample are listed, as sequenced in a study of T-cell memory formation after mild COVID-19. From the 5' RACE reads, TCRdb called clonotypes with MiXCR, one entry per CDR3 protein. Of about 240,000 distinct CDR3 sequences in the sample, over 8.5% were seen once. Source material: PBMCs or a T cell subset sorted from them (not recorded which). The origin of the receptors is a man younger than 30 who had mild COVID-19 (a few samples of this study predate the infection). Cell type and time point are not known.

The CDR3: CASSLDYSLETQYF. DNA for the CDR3: TGTGCCAGCAGCTTAGATTACAGTCTGGAGACCCAGTACTTC. The genes are TRBV7-2 and TRBJ2-5; D is unresolved. Trimming shortened V by 1 base and J by 5 bases, and 11 bases separated the two germline ends. CDR1 SGHTA and CDR2 FQGNSA come from the germline V gene. The CDR3 extends over 14 amino acids.

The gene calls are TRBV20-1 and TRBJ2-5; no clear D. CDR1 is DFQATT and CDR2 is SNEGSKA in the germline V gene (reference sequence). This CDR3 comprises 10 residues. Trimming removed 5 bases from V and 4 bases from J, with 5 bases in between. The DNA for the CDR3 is TGCAGTGCTTGGCGAGAGACCCAGTACTTC. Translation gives CSAWRETQYF.

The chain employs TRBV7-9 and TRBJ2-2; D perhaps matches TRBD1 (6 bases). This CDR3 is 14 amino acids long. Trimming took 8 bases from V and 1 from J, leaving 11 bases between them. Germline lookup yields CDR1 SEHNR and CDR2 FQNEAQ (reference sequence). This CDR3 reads CASLQGMNTGELFF. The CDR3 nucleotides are TGTGCCAGCCTGCAGGGGATGAACACCGGGGAGCTGTTTTTT. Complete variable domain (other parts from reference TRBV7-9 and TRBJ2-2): DTGVSQNPRHKITKRGQNVTFRCDPISEHNRLYWYRQTLGQGPEFLTYFQNEAQLEKSRLLSDRFSAERPKGSFSTLEIQRTEQGDSAMYLCASLQGMNTGELFFGEGSRLTVL.

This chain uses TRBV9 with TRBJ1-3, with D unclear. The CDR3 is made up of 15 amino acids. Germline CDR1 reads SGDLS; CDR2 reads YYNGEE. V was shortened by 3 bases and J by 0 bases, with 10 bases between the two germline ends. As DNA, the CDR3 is TGTGCCAGCAGCGAGAGAATGTTCTCTGGAAACACCATATATTTT. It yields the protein CASSERMFSGNTIYF.

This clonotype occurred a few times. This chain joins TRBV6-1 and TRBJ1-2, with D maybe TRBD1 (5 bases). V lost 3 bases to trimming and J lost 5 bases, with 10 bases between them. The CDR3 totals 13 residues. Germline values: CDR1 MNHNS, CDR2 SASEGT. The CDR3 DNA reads TGTGCCAGCAGTGAGGCCAGGGAGTATGGCTACACCTTC. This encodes CASSEAREYGYTF.

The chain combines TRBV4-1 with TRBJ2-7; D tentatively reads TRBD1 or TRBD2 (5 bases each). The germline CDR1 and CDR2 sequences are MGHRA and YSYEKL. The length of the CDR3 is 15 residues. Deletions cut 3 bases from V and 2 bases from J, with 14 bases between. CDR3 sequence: CASSQGTGTTYEQYV. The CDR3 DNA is TGCGCCAGCAGCCAGGGAACCGGGACCACCTACGAGCAGTACGTC.

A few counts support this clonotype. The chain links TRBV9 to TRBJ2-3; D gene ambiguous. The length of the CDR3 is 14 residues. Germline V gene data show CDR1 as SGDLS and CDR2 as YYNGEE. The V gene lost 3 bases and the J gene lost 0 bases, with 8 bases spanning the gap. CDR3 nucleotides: TGTGCCAGCAGCGCGACGTCTAGCACAGATACGCAGTATTTT. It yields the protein CASSATSSTDTQYF.

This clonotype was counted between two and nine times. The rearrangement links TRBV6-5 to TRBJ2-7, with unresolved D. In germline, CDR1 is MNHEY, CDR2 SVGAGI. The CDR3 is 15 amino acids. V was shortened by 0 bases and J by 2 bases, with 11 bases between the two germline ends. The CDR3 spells CASSYSKGSTYEQYF. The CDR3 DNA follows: TGTGCCAGCAGTTACTCGAAAGGTTCCACCTACGAGCAGTACTTC.

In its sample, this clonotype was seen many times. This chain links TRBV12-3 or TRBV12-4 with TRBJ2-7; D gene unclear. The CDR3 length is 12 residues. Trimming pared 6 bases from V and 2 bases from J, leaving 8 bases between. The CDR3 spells CASRGPTYEQYF. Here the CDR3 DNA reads TGTGCCAGCAGAGGACCGACCTACGAGCAGTACTTC.

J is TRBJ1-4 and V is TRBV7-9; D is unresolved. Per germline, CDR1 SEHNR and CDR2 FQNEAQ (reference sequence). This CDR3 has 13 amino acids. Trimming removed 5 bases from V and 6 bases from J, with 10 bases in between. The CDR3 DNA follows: TGTGCCAGCAGCCCCGTTCCCGATGAAAAACTGTTTTTT. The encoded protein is CASSPVPDEKLFF.

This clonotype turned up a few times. The CDR3: CSALTTNTGELFF. In DNA form, the CDR3 reads TGCAGCGCCCTAACAACTAACACCGGGGAGCTGTTTTTT. The chain recombines TRBV29-1 with TRBJ2-2; D gene unclear. CDR1 is SQVTM and CDR2 is ANQGSEA in the germline V gene. Trimming shortened V by 7 bases and J by 2 bases, and 11 bases separated the two germline ends. The CDR3 consists of 13 residues.

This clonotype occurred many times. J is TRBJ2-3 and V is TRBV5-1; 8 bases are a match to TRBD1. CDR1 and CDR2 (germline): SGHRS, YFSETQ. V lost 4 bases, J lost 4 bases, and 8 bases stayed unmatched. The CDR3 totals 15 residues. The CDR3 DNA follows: TGCGCCAGCAGCCGGACAGGGATCGGCTCAGATACGCAGTATTTT. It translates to CASSRTGIGSDTQYF.

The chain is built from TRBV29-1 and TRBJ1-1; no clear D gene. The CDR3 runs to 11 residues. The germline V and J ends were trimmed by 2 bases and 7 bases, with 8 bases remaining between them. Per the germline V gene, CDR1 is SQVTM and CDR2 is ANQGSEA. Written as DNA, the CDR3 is TGCAGCGTTGAAATGTCCAGTGAAGCTTTCTTT. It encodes CSVEMSSEAFF.

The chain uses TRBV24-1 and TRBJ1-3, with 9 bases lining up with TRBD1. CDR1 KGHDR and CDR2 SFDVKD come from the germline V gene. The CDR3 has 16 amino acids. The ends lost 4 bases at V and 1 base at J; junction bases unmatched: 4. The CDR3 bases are TGTGCCACCAGTGAGGGGACAGGGTTTTCTGGAAACACCATATATTTT. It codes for CATSEGTGFSGNTIYF.

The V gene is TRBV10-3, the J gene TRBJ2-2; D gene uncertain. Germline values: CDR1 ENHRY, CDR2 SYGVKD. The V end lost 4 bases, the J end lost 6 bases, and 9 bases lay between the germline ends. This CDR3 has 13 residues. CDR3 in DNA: TGTGCCATCAGTGGCTTGGGCGCCGGGGAGCTGTTTTTT. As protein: CAISGLGAGELFF.

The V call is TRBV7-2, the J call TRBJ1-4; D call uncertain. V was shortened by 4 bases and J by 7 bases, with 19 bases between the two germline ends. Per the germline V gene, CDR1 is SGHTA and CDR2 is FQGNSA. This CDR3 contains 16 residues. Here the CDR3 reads CASSSNPSSLGEKLFF. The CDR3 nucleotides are TGTGCCAGCAGCTCGAACCCCTCGTCCCTGGGTGAAAAACTGTTTTTT.

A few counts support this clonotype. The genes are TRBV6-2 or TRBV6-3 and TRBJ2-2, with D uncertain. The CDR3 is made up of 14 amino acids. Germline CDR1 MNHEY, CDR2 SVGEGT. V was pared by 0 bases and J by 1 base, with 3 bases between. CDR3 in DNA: TGTGCCAGCAGTTACTCGAGGAACACCGGGGAGCTGTTTTTT. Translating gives CASSYSRNTGELFF.

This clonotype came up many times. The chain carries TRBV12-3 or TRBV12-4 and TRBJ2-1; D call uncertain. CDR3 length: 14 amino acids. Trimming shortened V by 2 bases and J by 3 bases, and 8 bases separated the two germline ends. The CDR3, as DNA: TGTGCCAGCAGTTTACGCCGGATCTACAATGAGCAGTTCTTC. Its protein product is CASSLRRIYNEQFF.